This T cell receptor beta chain came from a study of cytomegalovirus exposure and HLA in healthy donors. CDR3 length: 15 amino acids. After removal of 0 bases from V and 5 bases from J, the junction contained 6 bases not matched to a gene. Looked up from germline, CDR1 is SGHKS and CDR2 is YYEKEE (reference sequence). With regard to this clone: Its cognate antigen is unknown.

Assay: immunoSEQ multiplex PCR; the TCRdb copy retains only in-frame clones and omits some. The table records about 56,000 clones, 93% of them present only once. Study results and limitations: Accounts indicate the classifier identified cytomegalovirus status with strong specificity and sensitivity. In vitro data verified three CMV-associated chains as specific for CMV antigens.

The validation cohort, a group of some 120 subjects, included the donors and was separate from the roughly 670-subject first cohort. The gene calls are TRBV5-5 and TRBJ2-7; 9 nucleotides match TRBD1. The sequenced sample was PBMCs. The receptor was isolated from a woman between 18 and 30 years old in good health and CMV-seropositive. The CDR3 region has the DNA TGTGCCAGCAGCTTGGAGGGGACAGGGTCCCACGAGCAGTACTTC. This gives the protein CASSLEGTGSHEQYF.